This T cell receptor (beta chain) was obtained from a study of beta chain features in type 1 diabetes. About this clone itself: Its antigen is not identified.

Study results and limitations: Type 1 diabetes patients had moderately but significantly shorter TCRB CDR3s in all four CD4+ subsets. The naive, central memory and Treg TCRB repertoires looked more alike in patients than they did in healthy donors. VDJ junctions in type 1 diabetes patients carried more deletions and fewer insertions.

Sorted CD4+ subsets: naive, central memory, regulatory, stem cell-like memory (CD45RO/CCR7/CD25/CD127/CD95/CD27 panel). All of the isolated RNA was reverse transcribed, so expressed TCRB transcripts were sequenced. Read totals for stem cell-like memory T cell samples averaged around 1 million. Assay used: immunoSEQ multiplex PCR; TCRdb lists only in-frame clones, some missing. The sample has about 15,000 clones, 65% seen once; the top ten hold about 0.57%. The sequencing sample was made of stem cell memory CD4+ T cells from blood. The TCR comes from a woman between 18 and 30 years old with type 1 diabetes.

CDR3 in amino acids: CASSLIGLGQGNTEAFF. The CDR3 DNA is TGTGCCAGCAGTTTAATCGGGTTAGGACAGGGGAACACTGAAGCTTTCTTT. The rearrangement links TRBV28 to TRBJ1-1, with TRBD1 identical over 8 bases. Germline assignment: CDR1 MDHEN and CDR2 SYDVKM. The CDR3 length is 17 residues. Trimming at V came to 2 bases and at J to 1 base, leaving 9 bases not matched to a gene. Full variable domain (missing parts from reference TRBV28 and TRBJ1-1): DVKVTQSSRYLVKRTGEKVFLECVQDMDHENMFWYRQDPGLGLRLIYFSYDVKMKEKGDIPEGYSVSREKKERFSLILESASTNQTSMYLCASSLIGLGQGNTEAFFGQGTRLTVV.